One sample yielded the 4 T cell receptor beta chains listed below, sequenced in a study of blood T cell repertoires in COVID-19. TCRdb's table, derived via immunoSEQ multiplex PCR, lists solely in-frame clones and lacks some. The data contain about 210,000 clones, 70% to 90% of them singletons. Sequences were obtained from peripheral blood. These receptors were collected from a man in his sixties with acute or convalescent COVID-19.

The chain uses TRBV6-2 or TRBV6-3 and TRBJ1-5; 7 positions agree with TRBD1. Germline-derived CDR1 and CDR2 are MNHEY and SVGEGT. This CDR3 has 16 residues. The V gene end was trimmed by 5 bases and the J gene end by 4 bases; junction bases not matched to a gene: 11. Here the CDR3 reads CASSTGTQGVNQPQHF. DNA for the CDR3: TGTGCCAGCAGTACCGGGACCCAGGGGGTTAATCAGCCCCAGCATTTT.

The V and J genes are TRBV5-5 and TRBJ1-1, with 12 bases aligning to TRBD1. CDR3 length: 17 amino acids. J was trimmed by 6 bases and V by 4 bases; bases with no gene match: 13. Germline CDR1 reads SGHKS; CDR2 reads YYEKEE (reference sequence). The CDR3: CASSATPGQGAGSEAFF. The CDR3 DNA reads as TGTGCCAGCAGCGCAACTCCGGGACAGGGGGCCGGCTCTGAAGCTTTCTTT.

The rearrangement uses TRBV12-3 or TRBV12-4 and TRBJ1-5; D is unclear. V lost 2 bases and J lost 7, with 9 bases in between. The CDR3 spans 13 residues. As DNA, the CDR3 is TGTGCCAGCAGTTTATTGGAGGGACAGCCCCAGCATTTT. It yields the protein CASSLLEGQPQHF.

The chain's CDR3 is CASSPRQGTVTEAFF. CDR3 nucleotides: TGTGCCAGCAGCCCACGACAGGGGACGGTCACTGAAGCTTTCTTT. The genes are TRBV7-8 and TRBJ1-1, with 8 nucleotides matching TRBD1. J gave up 4 bases and V 5 bases, and 9 bases lay outside the gene matches. From germline, CDR1 is SGHVS and CDR2 FQNEAQ. CDR3 length: 15 residues.